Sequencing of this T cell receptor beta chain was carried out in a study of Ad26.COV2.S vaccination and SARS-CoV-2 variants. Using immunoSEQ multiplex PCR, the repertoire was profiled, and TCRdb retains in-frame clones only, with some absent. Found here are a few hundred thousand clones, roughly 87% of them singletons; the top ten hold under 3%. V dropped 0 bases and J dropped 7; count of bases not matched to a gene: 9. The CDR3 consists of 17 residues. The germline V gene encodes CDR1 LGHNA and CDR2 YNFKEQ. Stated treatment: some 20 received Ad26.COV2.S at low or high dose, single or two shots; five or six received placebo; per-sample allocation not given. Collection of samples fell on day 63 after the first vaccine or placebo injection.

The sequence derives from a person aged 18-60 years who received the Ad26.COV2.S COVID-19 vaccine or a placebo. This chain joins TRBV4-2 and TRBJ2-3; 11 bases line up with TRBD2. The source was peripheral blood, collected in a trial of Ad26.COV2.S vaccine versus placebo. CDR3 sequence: CASSQEAGASGRYTQYF. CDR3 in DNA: TGTGCCAGCAGCCAAGAGGCAGGGGCTAGCGGGAGGTATACGCAGTATTTT.